This TCR beta chain was retrieved from a study of blood T cell repertoires in COVID-19. Sequencing was performed with immunoSEQ multiplex PCR; in TCRdb, only in-frame clones are kept and a portion is missing. The sample comprises 310,000 or so clones, about four fifths of which are singletons, and roughly 1.3% rests with the top ten. The sample consisted of peripheral blood. The clonotype was recovered from a woman in her 50s with acute or convalescent COVID-19.

CDR3 coding DNA: TGTGCCAGCAGCCAAGAGCGAGGGAGTAAGTACAATGAGCAGTTCTTC. Its translation: CASSQERGSKYNEQFF. The chain carries TRBV4-2 and TRBJ2-1; D possibly corresponds to TRBD2 (5 bases). V was pared by 0 bases and J by 4 bases, with 13 bases between. This CDR3 is built from 16 residues. Germline CDR1 reads LGHNA; CDR2 reads YNFKEQ.